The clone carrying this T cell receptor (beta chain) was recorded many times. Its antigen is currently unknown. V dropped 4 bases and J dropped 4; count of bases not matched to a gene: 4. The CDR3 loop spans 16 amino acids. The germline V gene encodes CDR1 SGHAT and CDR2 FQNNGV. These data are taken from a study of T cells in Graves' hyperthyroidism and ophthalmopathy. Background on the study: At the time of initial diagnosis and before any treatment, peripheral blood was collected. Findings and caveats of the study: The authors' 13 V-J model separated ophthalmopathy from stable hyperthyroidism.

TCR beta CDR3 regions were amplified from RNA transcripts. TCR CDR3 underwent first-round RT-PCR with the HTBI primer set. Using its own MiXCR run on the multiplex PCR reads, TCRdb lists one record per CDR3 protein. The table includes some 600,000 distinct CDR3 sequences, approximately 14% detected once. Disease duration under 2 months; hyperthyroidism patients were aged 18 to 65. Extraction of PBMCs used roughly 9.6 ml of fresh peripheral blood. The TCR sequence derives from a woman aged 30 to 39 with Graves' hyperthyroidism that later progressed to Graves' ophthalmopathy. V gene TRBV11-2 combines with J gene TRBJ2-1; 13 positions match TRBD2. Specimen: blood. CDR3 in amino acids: CASSYGLAGEYNEQFF. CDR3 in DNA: TGTGCCAGCAGCTACGGACTAGCGGGAGAGTACAATGAGCAGTTCTTC.